This T cell receptor (beta chain) was captured by sequencing in a study of siplizumab effects on memory and regulatory T cells. Study findings and constraints: Researchers could not give a naive or memory phenotype to roughly 80-97% of proliferating CD4+ or CD8+ clones. The Treg-derived share of mappable alloreactive CD4+ clones averaged about 69% with siplizumab and 26.9% in controls.

To note about this clone: Antigen specificity is unknown.

V lost 0 bases and J lost 4; bases outside the gene matches: 3. CDR3 length: 15 residues. Germline V gene data show CDR1 as GTSNPN and CDR2 as SVGIG (reference sequence). TCRdb's table, derived via immunoSEQ multiplex PCR, lists solely in-frame clones and lacks some. The table lists approximately 100,000 clones, 80% to 95% of them singletons. The receptor's source is a human donor in good health. Sequencing input: non-Treg CD4+ T cells sorted from blood. The V and J genes are TRBV30 and TRBJ2-3, with 11 positions matching TRBD2. This CDR3 is CAWSVTSGSADTQYF. CDR3 DNA sequence: TGTGCCTGGAGTGTAACTAGCGGGAGCGCAGATACGCAGTATTTT.